This T cell receptor beta chain was retrieved from a study of cytomegalovirus exposure and HLA in healthy donors. About the research overall: Around 77 million unique TCRs from HLA-typed donors made up an early data release. Notes on the study in general: Because they were indistinguishable, some V segments, including TRBV6-2 and TRBV6-3, were excluded. Investigators reported more than 150 TCR beta chains as tied to cytomegalovirus. Later genetic work tied a missense DCLRE1C variant to beta-chain V and J trimming.

Amplification used 60 Vbeta primers and 13 Jbeta primers. TCRdb's table, derived via immunoSEQ multiplex PCR, lists solely in-frame clones and lacks some. The table lists 150,000 to 200,000 clones, 70% of them singletons. There are a few counts of this clone. Its cognate antigen is unknown. The germline CDR1 and CDR2 sequences are MNHNS and SASEGT. The CDR3 covers 14 residues. V gave up 3 bases and J gave up 1 base, with 9 bases separating them. This chain links TRBV6-1 with TRBJ1-1; a possible D gene is TRBD1 (5 bases). The clonotype was recovered from a man aged 18 to 30 in good health and CMV-seropositive. The sample consisted of PBMCs. The CDR3 sequence is CASSDSRANTEAFF. CDR3 in DNA: TGTGCCAGCAGTGATTCCAGGGCGAACACTGAAGCTTTCTTT.